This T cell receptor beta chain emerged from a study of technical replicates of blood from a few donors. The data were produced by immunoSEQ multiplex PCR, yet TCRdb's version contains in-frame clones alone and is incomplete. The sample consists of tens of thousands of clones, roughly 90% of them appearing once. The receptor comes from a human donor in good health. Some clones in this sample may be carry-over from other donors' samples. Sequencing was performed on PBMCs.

CDR3 region: CASSPVDRGWYGYTF. CDR3 DNA sequence: TGTGCCAGCTCACCTGTGGACAGGGGGTGGTATGGCTACACCTTC. The V gene is TRBV18, the J gene TRBJ1-2; the match to TRBD1 covers 10 bases. The CDR3 spans 15 residues. With V trimmed by 3 bases and J by 5 bases, 6 bases remained unmatched. Germline loops: CDR1 KGHSH, CDR2 LQKENI.